The following is a T cell receptor beta chain sequence with its context. Its antigen is unknown. Each CDR3 protein is one row after TCRdb ran MiXCR on the RT-PCR reads. The sample has approximately 500,000 distinct CDR3 sequences; 10% to 15% are singletons. This entry comes from a study of response to subunit inactivated influenza vaccine. Study findings and constraints: The authors suggested that few new T cells are recruited per seasonal influenza vaccination.

Between the trimmed V and J ends, which lost 7 bases and 7 bases, there was a span of 14 bases. The CDR3 covers 13 residues. Germline V gene data show CDR1 as SGHTA and CDR2 as FQGNSA. The sequenced sample was PBMCs from blood, obtained more than 35 days after vaccination. The chain links TRBV7-2 to TRBJ2-1; the D is unclear. This receptor was taken from a man in his fifties or sixties who received an inactivated influenza vaccine. The CDR3 coding sequence is TGTGCCAGCAATCCGCGCGGATCAAATGAGCAGTTCTTC. Its protein is CASNPRGSNEQFF.